Following are 2 T cell receptor beta chains from one sample sequenced in a study of T cells after yellow fever vaccination. TCRdb redid the calling of the 5' RACE reads with MiXCR, one entry per CDR3 protein. This sample has 450,000 to 550,000 distinct CDR3 sequences, with 19% found just once. The specimen comprised PBMCs, sampled 15 days after the yellow fever booster vaccination. The receptors shown here come from a man aged 25-45 years who received the YFV17D yellow fever vaccine.

J is TRBJ2-7 and V is TRBV7-2; TRBD1 matches 7 bases. The germline V gene encodes CDR1 SGHTA and CDR2 FQGNSA. The J segment lost 3 bases and the V segment lost 5 bases, leaving 7 bases of the junction unmatched. The CDR3 is made up of 14 amino acids. CDR3 in amino acids: CASSPWTGFYEQYF. The CDR3 DNA sequence: TGTGCCAGCAGCCCTTGGACAGGTTTCTACGAGCAGTACTTC.

The table lists this clonotype with a few counts. The V call is TRBV3-1, the J call TRBJ1-1, with no clear D. This CDR3 contains 14 residues. Trimming took off 0 bases at V and 0 bases at J, with 5 bases between the two ends. CDR1 is LGHDT, CDR2 YNNKEL, per germline (reference sequence). Written as DNA, the CDR3 is TGTGCCAGCAGCCAAGATCGAATGAACACTGAAGCTTTCTTT. Amino acid sequence: CASSQDRMNTEAFF.